The 11 T cell receptor beta chains listed next were all sequenced from one sample in a study of blood T cell repertoires in COVID-19. The assay was immunoSEQ multiplex PCR, and TCRdb's table has in-frame clones only and misses some. Seen here are 50,000 to 70,000 clones, 75% to 95% observed once, and the top ten hold 2% to 2.5%. Sequencing was performed on peripheral blood. Receptors originate from a man aged 55 to 70 with acute or convalescent COVID-19.

The rearrangement joins TRBV16 to TRBJ1-2; 7 bases fit TRBD1. Trimming cost V 2 bases and J 6 bases; bases outside gene matches: 9. Germline CDR1 reads KGHSY; CDR2 reads FQNENV. The CDR3 is made up of 15 amino acids. The CDR3 sequence: CASSQTPGQANGYTF. The CDR3 coding sequence is TGTGCCAGCAGCCAAACCCCCGGACAGGCCAATGGCTACACCTTC.

This chain joins TRBV9 and TRBJ1-1; 7 bases match TRBD1. The junction had 3 bases not matched to a gene; V was cut back by 0 bases and J by 1 base. This CDR3 region has 15 residues. Per germline, CDR1 SGDLS and CDR2 YYNGEE. The CDR3 loop is CASSVEDRTNTEAFF. CDR3 nucleotides: TGTGCCAGCAGCGTAGAGGACAGGACGAACACTGAAGCTTTCTTT.

The V call is TRBV5-6, the J call TRBJ1-1; the match to TRBD1 covers 11 bases. The CDR3 runs 16 residues. Germline V CDR1 and CDR2: SGHDT, YYEEEE. V lost 4 bases to trimming and J lost 1 base; unmatched junction nucleotides: 6. This chain's CDR3 is CASSLRDRGWNTEAFF. The CDR3 DNA is TGTGCCAGCAGCCTCCGGGACAGGGGGTGGAACACTGAAGCTTTCTTT.

V usage is TRBV5-4 and J usage is TRBJ2-1, with D tentatively TRBD1 (6 bases). There are 16 residues in the CDR3. Germline V lookup: CDR1 SGHNT, CDR2 YYREEE (reference sequence). V lost 3 bases and J 2 bases, leaving 15 bases between the germline ends. CDR3 region: CASSSNSRQAYNEQFF. The CDR3 nucleotides read TGTGCCAGCAGCTCAAATTCGAGACAGGCCTACAATGAGCAGTTCTTC.

The rearrangement joins TRBV25-1 to TRBJ2-7; 9 positions agree with TRBD1. J gave up 2 bases and V 6 bases, and 2 bases lay outside the gene matches. Germline-derived CDR1 and CDR2 are MGHDK and SYGVNS. The CDR3 has 13 residues. For the CDR3, the DNA is TGTGCCAGCAGGAGGACAGGGGCCTACGAGCAGTACTTC. It yields the protein CASRRTGAYEQYF.

The CDR3 nucleotides read TGTGCCAGCAGCCTCAACTCAGGGGAATTGTCCTATGGCTACACCTTC. Translating it yields CASSLNSGELSYGYTF. The chain recombines TRBV7-2 with TRBJ1-2; TRBD1 might be the D (6 bases). V lost 5 bases and J 4 bases, leaving 20 bases between the germline ends. In germline, CDR1 is SGHTA, CDR2 FQGNSA. CDR3 length: 16 residues.

The chain is built from TRBV6-1 and TRBJ1-3; D is perhaps TRBD1 (5 bases). Per germline, CDR1 MNHNS and CDR2 SASEGT. V lost 2 bases, J lost 4 bases, and 15 bases lay in between. The CDR3 consists of 16 residues. Here the CDR3 reads CASSEYPLGAGNTIYF. The DNA of the CDR3 is TGTGCCAGCAGTGAATACCCCTTAGGGGCAGGAAACACCATATATTTT.

The chain carries TRBV5-6 and TRBJ1-1; 8 bases agree with TRBD1. The CDR3 runs to 14 residues. The trim removed 4 bases at V and 10 bases at J, leaving 12 bases unmatched. Germline lookup yields CDR1 SGHDT and CDR2 YYEEEE. In DNA, the CDR3 is TGTGCCAGCAGCCAACTGACAGGGGCCCTGAGAGCTTTCTTT. This translates into CASSQLTGALRAFF.

The J gene is TRBJ2-7, the V gene TRBV11-3, with 7 bases matching TRBD1. This CDR3 is 13 amino acids long. The J segment lost 4 bases and the V segment lost 0 bases, leaving 0 bases of the junction unmatched. The germline gives CDR1 SGHNT, CDR2 YENEEA. CDR3 loop: CASSLDRGYEQYF. The DNA of the CDR3 is TGTGCCAGCAGCTTAGACAGGGGGTACGAGCAGTACTTC.

The table lists this clone with a count of one. The chain links TRBV7-9 to TRBJ2-3; no firm D call. Germline loops: CDR1 SEHNR, CDR2 FQNEAQ (reference sequence). The CDR3 totals 14 residues. V was trimmed by 3 bases and J by 3 bases, leaving 10 bases between them. This chain's CDR3 is CASSLAWFTDTQYF. CDR3 nucleotide sequence: TGTGCCAGCAGCTTGGCTTGGTTTACAGATACGCAGTATTTT.

The chain joins TRBV3-1 (or the pseudogene TRBV3-2) to TRBJ2-5; TRBD1 matches at 9 bases. In germline, CDR1 is LGHDT, CDR2 YNNKEL (reference sequence). CDR3 length: 16 residues. The ends lost 4 bases at V and 1 base at J; junction bases unmatched: 7. The chain's CDR3 is CASSRRTQGAQETQYF. Written as DNA, the CDR3 is TGTGCCAGCAGCCGCCGAACACAGGGGGCCCAAGAGACCCAGTACTTC.